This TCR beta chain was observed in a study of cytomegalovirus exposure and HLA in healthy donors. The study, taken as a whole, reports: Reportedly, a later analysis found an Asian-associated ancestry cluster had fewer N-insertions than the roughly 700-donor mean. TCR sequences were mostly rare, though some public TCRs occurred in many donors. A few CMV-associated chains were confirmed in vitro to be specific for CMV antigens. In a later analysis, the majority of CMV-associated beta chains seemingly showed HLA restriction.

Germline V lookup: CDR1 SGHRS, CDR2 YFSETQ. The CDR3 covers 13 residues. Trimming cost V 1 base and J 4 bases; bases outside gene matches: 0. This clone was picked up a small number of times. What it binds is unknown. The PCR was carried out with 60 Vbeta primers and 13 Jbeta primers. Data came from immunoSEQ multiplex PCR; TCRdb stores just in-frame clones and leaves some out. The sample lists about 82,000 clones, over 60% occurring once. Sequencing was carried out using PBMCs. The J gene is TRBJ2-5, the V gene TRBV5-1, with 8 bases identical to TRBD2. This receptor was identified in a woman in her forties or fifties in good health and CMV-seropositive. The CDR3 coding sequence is TGCGCCAGCAGCTTGCGGGGGGGAGAGACCCAGTACTTC. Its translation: CASSLRGGETQYF. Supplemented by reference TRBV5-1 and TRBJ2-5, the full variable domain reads KAGVTQTPRYLIKTRGQQVTLSCSPISGHRSVSWYQQTPGQGLQFLFEYFSETQRNKGNFPGRFSGRQFSNSRSEMNVSTLELGDSALYLCASSLRGGETQYFGPGTRLLVL.